This section outlines one TCR beta chain sequence together with its context. These data originate in a study of technical replicates of blood from several donors. Clones were sequenced by immunoSEQ multiplex PCR, and TCRdb holds only the in-frame ones, with some missing. The table shows more than 65,000 clones, with 80% to 95% occurring only once. This CDR3 region has 13 residues. V was pared by 1 base and J by 2 bases, with 6 bases between. CDR1 and CDR2 from the germline V gene are SGHNT and YYREEE (reference sequence). Specimen: T cells isolated from PBMCs. This chain joins TRBV5-4 and TRBJ2-5; D is ambiguous. The source is a human donor in good health. The CDR3 DNA reads as TGTGCCAGCAGCTTGATTGTACAAGAGACCCAGTACTTC. It specifies CASSLIVQETQYF.